This T cell receptor beta chain stems from a study of blood T cell repertoires in COVID-19. Whole-study context: PBMCs, B-cell-depleted T cells, or T cells were the source of the cDNA or gDNA that made up the material.

Germline V gene lookup returns CDR1 SGHAT and CDR2 FQNNGV. Trimming removed 7 bases from V and 3 bases from J; junction bases left unmatched: 8. The CDR3 is 15 amino acids. Participants, about 18 to 90 years old, spanned 24 US areas. Participant-given clinical history determined each cohort assignment. Per the original data handling: Reference gene primer amplification gave nucleated cell count estimates. Using immunoSEQ multiplex PCR, the repertoire was profiled, and TCRdb retains in-frame clones only, with some absent. The DNA gave D and trimming, while V, J and clone size come from that table. The table has 250,000 to 350,000 clones, around 91% seen once.

V is TRBV11-2 and J is TRBJ2-2; 7 nucleotides align to TRBD2. The TCR comes from a woman between 18 and 29 years old with acute COVID-19. The sequenced sample consisted of PBMCs or T cells enriched from blood (not recorded which). CDR3: CASTSGREYTGELFF. The CDR3 DNA sequence: TGTGCCAGCACCTCAGGGCGGGAGTACACCGGGGAGCTGTTTTTT.